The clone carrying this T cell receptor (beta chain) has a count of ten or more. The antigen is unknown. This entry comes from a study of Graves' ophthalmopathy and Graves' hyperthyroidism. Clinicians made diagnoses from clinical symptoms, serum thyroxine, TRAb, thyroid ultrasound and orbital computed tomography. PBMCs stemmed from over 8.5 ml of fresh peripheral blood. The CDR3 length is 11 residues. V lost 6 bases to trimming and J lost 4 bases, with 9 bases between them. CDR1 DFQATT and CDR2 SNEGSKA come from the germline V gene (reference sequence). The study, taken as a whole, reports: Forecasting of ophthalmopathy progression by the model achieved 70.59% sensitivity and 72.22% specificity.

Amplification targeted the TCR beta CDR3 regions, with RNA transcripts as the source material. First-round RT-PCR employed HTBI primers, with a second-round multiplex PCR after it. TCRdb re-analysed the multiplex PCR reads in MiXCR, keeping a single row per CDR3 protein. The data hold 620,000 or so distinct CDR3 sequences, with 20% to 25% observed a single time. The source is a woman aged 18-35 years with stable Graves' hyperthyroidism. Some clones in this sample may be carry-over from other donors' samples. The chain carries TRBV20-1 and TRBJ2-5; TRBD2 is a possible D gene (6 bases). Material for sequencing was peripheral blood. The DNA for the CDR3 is TGCAGTGCGTGGGGGGTAGAGACCCAGTACTTC. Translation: CSAWGVETQYF.